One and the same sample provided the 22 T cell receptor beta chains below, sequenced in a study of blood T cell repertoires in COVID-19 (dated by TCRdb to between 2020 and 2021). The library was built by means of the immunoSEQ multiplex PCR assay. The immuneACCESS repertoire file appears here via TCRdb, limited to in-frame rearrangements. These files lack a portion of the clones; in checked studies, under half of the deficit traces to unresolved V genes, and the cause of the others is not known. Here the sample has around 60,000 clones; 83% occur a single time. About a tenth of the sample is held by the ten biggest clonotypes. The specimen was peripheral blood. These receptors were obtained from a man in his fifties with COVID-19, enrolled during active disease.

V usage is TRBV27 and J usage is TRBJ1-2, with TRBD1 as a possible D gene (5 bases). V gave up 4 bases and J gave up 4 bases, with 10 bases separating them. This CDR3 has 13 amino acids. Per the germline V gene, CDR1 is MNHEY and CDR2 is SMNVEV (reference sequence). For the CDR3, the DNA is TGTGCCAGCAGTTCGGGGGAATTCTATGGCTACACCTTC. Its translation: CASSSGEFYGYTF.

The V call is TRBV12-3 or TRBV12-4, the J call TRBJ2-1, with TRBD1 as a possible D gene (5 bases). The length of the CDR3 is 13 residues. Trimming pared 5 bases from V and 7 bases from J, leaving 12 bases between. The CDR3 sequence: CASSINRWNEQFF. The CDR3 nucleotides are TGTGCCAGCAGTATCAACAGGTGGAATGAGCAGTTCTTC.

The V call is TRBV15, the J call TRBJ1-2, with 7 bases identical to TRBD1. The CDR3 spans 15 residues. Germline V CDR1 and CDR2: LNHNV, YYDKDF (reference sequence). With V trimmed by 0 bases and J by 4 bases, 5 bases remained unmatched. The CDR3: CATSRETGAGYGYTF. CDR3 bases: TGTGCCACCAGCAGAGAAACAGGGGCGGGCTATGGCTACACCTTC.

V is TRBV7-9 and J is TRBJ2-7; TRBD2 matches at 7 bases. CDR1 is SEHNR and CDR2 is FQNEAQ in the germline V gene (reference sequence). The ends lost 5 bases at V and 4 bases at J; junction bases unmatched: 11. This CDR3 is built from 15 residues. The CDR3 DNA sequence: TGTGCCAGCAGCCCGGGCGGGGGAAGGAAGTACGAGCAGTACTTC. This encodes CASSPGGGRKYEQYF.

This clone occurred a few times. CDR3 loop: CASSIVERTVNEQFF. The CDR3 bases are TGTGCCAGCAGCATAGTGGAAAGAACAGTCAATGAGCAGTTCTTC. V usage is TRBV7-9 and J usage is TRBJ2-1; D is uncertain. The CDR3 has 15 amino acids. Germline V gene lookup returns CDR1 SEHNR and CDR2 FQNEAQ (reference sequence). The V end lost 5 bases, the J end lost 6 bases, and 17 bases lay between the germline ends.

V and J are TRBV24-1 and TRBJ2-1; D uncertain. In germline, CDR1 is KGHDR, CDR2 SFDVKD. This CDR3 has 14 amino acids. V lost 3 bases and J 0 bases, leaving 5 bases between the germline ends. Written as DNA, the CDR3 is TGTGCCACCAGTGATCGCAGCTCCTACAATGAGCAGTTCTTC. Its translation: CATSDRSSYNEQFF.

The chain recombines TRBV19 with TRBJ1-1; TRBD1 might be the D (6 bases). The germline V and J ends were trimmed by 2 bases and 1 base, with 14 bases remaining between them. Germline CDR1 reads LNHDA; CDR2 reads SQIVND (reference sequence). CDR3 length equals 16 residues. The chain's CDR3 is CASSIPPDRKNTEAFF. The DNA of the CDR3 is TGTGCCAGTAGTATACCCCCTGACAGGAAGAACACTGAAGCTTTCTTT.

The CDR3 bases are TGTGCCATCAGTGCCGGGTCGACAGGTGGAAACACTGAAGCTTTCTTT. Protein: CAISAGSTGGNTEAFF. This chain connects TRBV10-3 to TRBJ1-1; possible D gene TRBD1, 6 bases. The ends were cut back, 4 bases at V and 2 bases at J, with 17 bases in the middle. The CDR3 sequence is 16 residues long. Per germline, CDR1 ENHRY and CDR2 SYGVKD.

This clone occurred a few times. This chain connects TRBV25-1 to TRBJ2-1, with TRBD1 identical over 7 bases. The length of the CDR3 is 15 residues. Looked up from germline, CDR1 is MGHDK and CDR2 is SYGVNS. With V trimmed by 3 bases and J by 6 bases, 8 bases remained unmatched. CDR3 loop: CASSETGIGLNEQFF. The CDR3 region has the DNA TGTGCCAGCAGTGAGACAGGGATTGGGCTCAATGAGCAGTTCTTC.

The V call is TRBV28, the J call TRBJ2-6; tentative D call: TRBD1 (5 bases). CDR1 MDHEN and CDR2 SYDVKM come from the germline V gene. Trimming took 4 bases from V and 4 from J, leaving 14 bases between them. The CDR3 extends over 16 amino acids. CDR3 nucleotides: TGTGCCAGCAGTTCGGACAACGAGGCAGGGGCCAACGTCCTGACTTTC. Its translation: CASSSDNEAGANVLTF.

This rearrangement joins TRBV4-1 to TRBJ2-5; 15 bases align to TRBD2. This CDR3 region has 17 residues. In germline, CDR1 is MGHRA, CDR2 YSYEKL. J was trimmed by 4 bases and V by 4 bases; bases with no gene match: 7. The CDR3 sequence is CASSRTGLAGGGETQYF. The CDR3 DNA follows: TGCGCCAGCAGCCGGACGGGACTAGCGGGAGGAGGAGAGACCCAGTACTTC.

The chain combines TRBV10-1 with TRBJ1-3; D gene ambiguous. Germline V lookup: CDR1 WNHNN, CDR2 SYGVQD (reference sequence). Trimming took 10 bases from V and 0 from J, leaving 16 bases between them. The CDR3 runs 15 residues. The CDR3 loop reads CATPFVGRSGNTIYF. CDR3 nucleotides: TGCGCCACCCCGTTTGTGGGCCGCTCTGGAAACACCATATATTTT.

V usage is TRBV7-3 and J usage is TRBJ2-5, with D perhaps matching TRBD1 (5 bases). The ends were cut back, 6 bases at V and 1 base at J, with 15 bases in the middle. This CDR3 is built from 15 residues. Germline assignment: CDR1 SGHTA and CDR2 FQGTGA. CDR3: CASSRGGQTQETQYF. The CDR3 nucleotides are TGTGCCAGCAGTAGGGGTGGGCAAACCCAAGAGACCCAGTACTTC. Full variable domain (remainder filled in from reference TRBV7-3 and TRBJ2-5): GAGVSQTPSNKVTEKGKYVELRCDPISGHTALYWYRQSLGQGPEFLIYFQGTGAADDSGLPNDRFFAVRPEGSVSTLKIQRTERGDSAVYLCASSRGGQTQETQYFGPGTRLLVL.

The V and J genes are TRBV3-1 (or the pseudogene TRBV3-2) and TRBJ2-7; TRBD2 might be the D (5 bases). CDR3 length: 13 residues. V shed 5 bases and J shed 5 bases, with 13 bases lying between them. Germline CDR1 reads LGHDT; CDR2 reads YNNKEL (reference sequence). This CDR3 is CASSTRSVHEQYF. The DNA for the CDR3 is TGTGCCAGCAGCACCCGTAGCGTACACGAGCAGTACTTC.

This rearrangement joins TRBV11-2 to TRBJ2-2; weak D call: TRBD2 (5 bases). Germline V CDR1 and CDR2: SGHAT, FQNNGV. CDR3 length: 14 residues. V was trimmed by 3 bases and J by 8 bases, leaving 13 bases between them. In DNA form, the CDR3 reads TGTGCCAGCAGCTTGGCCCCGGGGTCTGGGGAGCTGTTTTTT. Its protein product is CASSLAPGSGELFF.

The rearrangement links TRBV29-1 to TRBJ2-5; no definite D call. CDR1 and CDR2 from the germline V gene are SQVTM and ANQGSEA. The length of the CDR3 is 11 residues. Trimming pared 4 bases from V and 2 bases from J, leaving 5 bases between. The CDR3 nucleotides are TGCAGCGTTGTATTACAAGAGACCCAGTACTTC. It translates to CSVVLQETQYF.

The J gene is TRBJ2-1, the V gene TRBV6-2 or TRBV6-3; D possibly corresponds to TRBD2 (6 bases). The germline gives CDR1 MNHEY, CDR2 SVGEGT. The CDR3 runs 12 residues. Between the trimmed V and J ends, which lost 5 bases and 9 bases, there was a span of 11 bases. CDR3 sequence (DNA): TGTGCCAGCAGTCGTGGAGGGAGTGAGCAGTTCTTC. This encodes CASSRGGSEQFF.

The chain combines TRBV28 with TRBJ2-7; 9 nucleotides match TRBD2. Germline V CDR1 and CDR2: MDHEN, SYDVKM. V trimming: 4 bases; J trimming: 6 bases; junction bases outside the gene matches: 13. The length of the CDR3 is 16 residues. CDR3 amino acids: CASSSPLAGDLSEQYF. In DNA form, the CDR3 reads TGTGCCAGCAGTTCTCCCTTAGCGGGAGATTTATCCGAGCAGTACTTC.

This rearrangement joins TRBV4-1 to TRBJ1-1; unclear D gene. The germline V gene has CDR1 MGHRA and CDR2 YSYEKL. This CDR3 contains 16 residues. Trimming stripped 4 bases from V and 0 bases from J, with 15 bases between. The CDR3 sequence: CASSPSTRLMNTEAFF. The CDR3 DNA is TGCGCCAGCAGCCCATCAACGCGCTTAATGAACACTGAAGCTTTCTTT.

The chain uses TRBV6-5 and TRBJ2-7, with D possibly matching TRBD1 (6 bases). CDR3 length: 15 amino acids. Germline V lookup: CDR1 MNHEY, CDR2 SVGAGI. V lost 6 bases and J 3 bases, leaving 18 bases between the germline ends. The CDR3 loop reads CASRQLSRGHYEQYF. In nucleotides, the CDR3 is TGTGCCAGCAGACAACTATCCCGGGGACACTACGAGCAGTACTTC.

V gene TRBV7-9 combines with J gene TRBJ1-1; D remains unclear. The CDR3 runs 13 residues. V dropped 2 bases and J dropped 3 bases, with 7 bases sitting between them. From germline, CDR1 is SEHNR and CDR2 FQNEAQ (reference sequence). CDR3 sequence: CASSLLFHTEAFF. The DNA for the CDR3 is TGTGCCAGCAGCTTACTTTTTCACACTGAAGCTTTCTTT.

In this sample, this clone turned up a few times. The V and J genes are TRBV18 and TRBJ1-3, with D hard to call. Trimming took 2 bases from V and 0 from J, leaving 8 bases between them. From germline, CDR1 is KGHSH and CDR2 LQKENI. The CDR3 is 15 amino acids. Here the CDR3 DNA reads TGTGCCAGCTCACCATCCGGTGGCTCTGGAAACACCATATATTTT. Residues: CASSPSGGSGNTIYF.